The 22 T cell receptor beta chains in this list originate from one sample, sequenced in a study of blood T cell repertoires in COVID-19. Method: immunoSEQ multiplex PCR; TCRdb's copy keeps in-frame clones and lacks some. The repertoire holds some 270,000 clones, roughly nine tenths seen once, with 8.5% to 9% in the top ten. The sequencing input was peripheral blood. These receptors were collected from a man between 40 and 49 years old with active or convalescent COVID-19.

The chain recombines TRBV5-5 with TRBJ1-6; 8 positions agree with TRBD1. V was pared by 7 bases and J by 6 bases, with 9 bases of the junction left unmatched. The V gene's germline CDR1 is SGHKS and CDR2 YYEKEE (reference sequence). CDR3 length: 15 residues. CDR3 amino acids: CASLSTGTGNSPLHF. The CDR3 DNA reads TGTGCCAGCCTGTCTACCGGGACAGGTAATTCACCCCTCCACTTT.

The CDR3 sequence is CASSPPGQGSVHTYEQYF. For the CDR3, the DNA is TGTGCCAGCAGTCCGCCGGGACAGGGCTCAGTCCACACCTACGAGCAGTACTTC. This sequence joins TRBV28 and TRBJ2-7; 9 nucleotides line up with TRBD1. V shed 5 bases, J shed 2 bases, and the junction held 16 bases outside the gene matches. The germline V gene has CDR1 MDHEN and CDR2 SYDVKM. The CDR3 loop spans 18 amino acids. Full variable domain (missing parts from reference TRBV28 and TRBJ2-7): DVKVTQSSRYLVKRTGEKVFLECVQDMDHENMFWYRQDPGLGLRLIYFSYDVKMKEKGDIPEGYSVSREKKERFSLILESASTNQTSMYLCASSPPGQGSVHTYEQYFGPGTRLTVT.

The rearrangement uses TRBV27 and TRBJ1-1; TRBD1 matches 8 bases. The CDR3 runs 13 residues. The trim removed 8 bases at V and 4 bases at J, leaving 6 bases unmatched. Germline loops: CDR1 MNHEY, CDR2 SMNVEV (reference sequence). The CDR3 sequence: CASAGQGITEAFF. CDR3 DNA sequence: TGTGCCAGCGCCGGACAGGGAATCACTGAAGCTTTCTTT.

This chain links TRBV2 with TRBJ1-2, with D perhaps TRBD1 (6 bases). Trimming took off 5 bases at V and 7 bases at J, with 17 bases between the two ends. This CDR3 contains 14 residues. The germline CDR1 and CDR2 sequences are SNHLY and FYNNEI. The CDR3 spells CASSYNRVERGYTF. CDR3 nucleotide sequence: TGTGCCAGCAGTTATAACAGGGTGGAACGTGGCTACACCTTC.

The chain has TRBV30 and TRBJ1-2, with TRBD1 identical over 11 bases. CDR3 length: 12 amino acids. Per germline, CDR1 GTSNPN and CDR2 SVGIG (reference sequence). Germline trimming cut 7 bases from V and 6 bases from J; bases unmatched to any gene: 4. CDR3 region: CALGGQGDGYTF. Here the CDR3 DNA reads TGTGCCTTGGGGGGACAGGGGGATGGCTACACCTTC.

This clone has only a few counts. The V gene is TRBV2, the J gene TRBJ2-3; perhaps TRBD2 as D (6 bases). The CDR3 spans 14 residues. Trimming took off 7 bases at V and 4 bases at J, with 15 bases between the two ends. Germline V lookup: CDR1 SNHLY, CDR2 FYNNEI. CDR3 in amino acids: CASTWGGASDTQYF. The CDR3 region has the DNA TGTGCCAGCACCTGGGGCGGGGCTTCAGATACGCAGTATTTT.

V and J are TRBV10-2 and TRBJ2-7, with a tentative D call TRBD1 (6 bases). The CDR3 contains 15 residues. Germline V gives CDR1 WSHSY, CDR2 SAAADI. The V end was cut by 8 bases, the J end by 2 bases, with 19 bases between. CDR3 coding DNA: TGCGCCAGCCGCTTCGGCAGGGGTACAACCTACGAGCAGTACTTC. Translated: CASRFGRGTTYEQYF.

CDR3 DNA: TGTGCCTGGAGTGATCACGGAGGTGAAAAACTGTTTTTT. Translated: CAWSDHGGEKLFF. V is TRBV30 and J is TRBJ1-4; no reliable D call. Germline values: CDR1 GTSNPN, CDR2 SVGIG (reference sequence). The CDR3 has 13 amino acids. V was pared by 1 base and J by 7 bases, with 10 bases between.

This rearrangement joins TRBV27 to TRBJ1-1; 8 nucleotides align to TRBD1. The V and J ends lost 6 bases and 5 bases, in that order; junction bases with no gene match: 14. The CDR3 is 16 residues long. Germline CDR1 is MNHEY and CDR2 is SMNVEV (reference sequence). As DNA, the CDR3 is TGTGCCAGCAGCCCAGTTTATTCAGGACAGGGAACTGAAGCTTTCTTT. Amino acid sequence: CASSPVYSGQGTEAFF.

CDR3 nucleotide sequence: TGCGCCAGCAGCTTGGGTACTTACGGGGGTGAAAAACTGTTTTTT. As protein: CASSLGTYGGEKLFF. V and J are TRBV5-1 and TRBJ1-4, with D possibly matching TRBD1 (5 bases). This CDR3 spans 15 amino acids. CDR1 is SGHRS, CDR2 YFSETQ, per germline. V lost 0 bases to trimming and J lost 7 bases, with 13 bases between them.

The V gene is TRBV28, the J gene TRBJ1-4; D gene uncertain. Between the trimmed V and J ends, which lost 1 base and 8 bases, there was a span of 8 bases. This CDR3 has 13 amino acids. Germline V CDR1 and CDR2: MDHEN, SYDVKM. The chain's CDR3 is CASSLSLEEKLFF. CDR3 DNA: TGTGCCAGCAGTTTATCTCTGGAGGAAAAACTGTTTTTT.

This clone was counted a single time. The chain has TRBV4-1 and TRBJ2-5; 10 nucleotides align to TRBD2. Germline V gene data show CDR1 as MGHRA and CDR2 as YSYEKL. The J segment lost 0 bases and the V segment lost 4 bases, leaving 5 bases of the junction unmatched. The CDR3 is made up of 16 amino acids. The CDR3: CASSPRLAGNQETQYF. The CDR3 DNA reads as TGCGCCAGCAGCCCGAGACTAGCGGGCAACCAAGAGACCCAGTACTTC.

This chain joins TRBV9 and TRBJ2-3, with a tentative D call TRBD2 (5 bases). V was shortened by 4 bases and J by 5 bases, with 20 bases between the two germline ends. Germline V gene data show CDR1 as SGDLS and CDR2 as YYNGEE. The CDR3 is 16 residues long. CDR3 amino acids: CASSPVLAGGRDTQYF. For the CDR3, the DNA is TGTGCCAGCAGCCCCGTTTTGGCGGGTGGGCGAGATACGCAGTATTTT.

V is TRBV5-6 and J is TRBJ1-2; D not certain. Trimming took off 3 bases at V and 1 base at J, with 13 bases between the two ends. There are 15 residues in the CDR3. CDR1 SGHDT and CDR2 YYEEEE come from the germline V gene. This CDR3 reads CASSYYSRGNYGYTF. The CDR3 DNA reads TGTGCCAGCAGCTACTACAGTCGGGGTAACTATGGCTACACCTTC.

In this sample, this clone turned up once. The genes are TRBV7-3 and TRBJ2-2; 10 nucleotides match TRBD1. Per the germline V gene, CDR1 is SGHTA and CDR2 is FQGTGA. The CDR3 extends over 19 amino acids. The J segment lost 1 base and the V segment lost 2 bases, leaving 10 bases of the junction unmatched. In DNA, the CDR3 is TGTGCCAGCAGCTTATTGACAGGGGGCGTGAAAGAGAACACCGGGGAGCTGTTTTTT. Its protein is CASSLLTGGVKENTGELFF.

This clone was counted between two and nine times. CDR3 in DNA: TGTGCCAGCCTCCCCCGAGGGGGCAACTATGGCTACACCTTC. Translated, it gives CASLPRGGNYGYTF. The chain couples TRBV19 to TRBJ1-2, with 7 nucleotides matching TRBD1. The CDR3 has 14 residues. The germline CDR1 and CDR2 sequences are LNHDA and SQIVND (reference sequence). The trim removed 9 bases at V and 2 bases at J, leaving 9 bases unmatched.

The rearrangement links TRBV27 to TRBJ2-3, with unresolved D. The CDR3 extends over 15 amino acids. V lost 5 bases and J 4 bases, leaving 16 bases between the germline ends. The germline V gene has CDR1 MNHEY and CDR2 SMNVEV (reference sequence). CDR3: CASSGRAVSADTQYF. Here the CDR3 DNA reads TGTGCCAGCAGTGGTCGCGCGGTATCCGCAGATACGCAGTATTTT.

This clone was found a few times. The CDR3 sequence: CASSQSFLGHANTGELFF. CDR3 nucleotides: TGCGCCAGCAGTCAATCTTTTCTAGGTCACGCGAACACCGGGGAGCTGTTTTTT. This chain connects TRBV23-1 to TRBJ2-2; no clear D gene. TRBV23-1 is classed as an ORF, of uncertain function. The CDR3 length is 18 residues. The ends were cut back, 0 bases at V and 0 bases at J, with 14 bases in the middle.

The chain links TRBV5-1 to TRBJ2-7, with D possibly being TRBD2 (5 bases). Per the germline V gene, CDR1 is SGHRS and CDR2 is YFSETQ. Between the trimmed V and J ends, which lost 4 bases and 4 bases, there was a span of 9 bases. The CDR3 has 12 residues. The CDR3 DNA sequence: TGCGCCAGCAGCCCTCCGGGGTACGAGCAGTACTTC. Protein sequence: CASSPPGYEQYF.

This chain uses TRBV19 with TRBJ2-2; D is possibly TRBD2 (6 bases). Germline V CDR1 and CDR2: LNHDA, SQIVND (reference sequence). The CDR3 is made up of 17 amino acids. With 4 bases removed from V and 0 bases from J, the gap between germline ends came to 15 bases. CDR3 residues: CASSTRTTRTNTGELFF. CDR3 coding DNA: TGTGCCAGTAGTACAAGGACTACTAGAACGAACACCGGGGAGCTGTTTTTT.

CDR3 nucleotides: TGTGCCAGTAGTATTGGCGCTACCGGGACAGCCCTCCACTTT. Translating it yields CASSIGATGTALHF. The V call is TRBV19, the J call TRBJ1-6, with 7 bases aligning to TRBD1. Germline-derived CDR1 and CDR2 are LNHDA and SQIVND (reference sequence). CDR3 size: 14 residues. The trim removed 3 bases at V and 14 bases at J, leaving 10 bases unmatched. The variable domain in full, completed from reference TRBV19 and TRBJ1-6, reads DGGITQSPKYLFRKEGQNVTLSCEQNLNHDAMYWYRQDPGQGLRLIYYSQIVNDFQKGDIAEGYSVSREKKESFPLTVTSAQKNPTAFYLCASSIGATGTALHFGNGTRLTVT.

V usage is TRBV6-5 and J usage is TRBJ1-3; 7 positions match TRBD1. With 7 bases clipped from V and 0 bases from J, the junction kept 3 bases outside the gene matches. Germline V gene data show CDR1 as MNHEY and CDR2 as SVGAGI. There are 14 residues in the CDR3. The CDR3, as DNA: TGTGCCAGCAAGGGGACAGTCTCTGGAAACACCATATATTTT. Amino acid sequence: CASKGTVSGNTIYF.